A selection of T cell receptor beta chains follows, all from one sample in a study of preoperative IRX-2 immunotherapy in early breast cancer. Clones were sequenced by immunoSEQ multiplex PCR, and TCRdb holds only the in-frame ones, with some missing. Altogether some 5,100 clones are present, around 61% being singletons, with the ten largest covering roughly 11%. The material was tumor tissue, obtained before IRX-2 immunotherapy. The receptors were sampled from a human donor with breast cancer. Both conserved end residues are part of each CDR3. Fields, in order: J gene, D gene, clone size, V gene, CDR3 DNA, CDR3 protein. A D gene is named only where the DNA matches it firmly. Size is stated for part of the rows, as once, few or many counts, or as a class when the clone is expanded.

TRBJ2-1 | TRBD2 | . | TRBV6-8 | TGTGCCAGCAGTTACATGGGACTAGCGGGAGATGAGCAGTTCTTC | CASSYMGLAGDEQFF
TRBJ2-1 | TRBD1 | . | TRBV6-8 | TGTGCCAGCAGTTACTCCTTTACCGGGACAGGCTTAAGAAATGAGCAGTTCTTC | CASSYSFTGTGLRNEQFF
TRBJ2-2 | . | few | TRBV15 | TGTGCCACCAGCAGCCTCCCCGGTAGGGGGGCAGACACCGGGGAGCTGTTTTTT | CATSSLPGRGADTGELFF
TRBJ1-5 | . | . | TRBV6-8 | TGTGCCAGCAGTCTCGTCCCACAGTCTGGAAAGGTGCAGCCCCAGCATTTT | CASSLVPQSGKVQPQHF
TRBJ2-6 | . | . | TRBV5-1 | TGCGCCAGCAGCTTGTTCGCTGGGGCCAACGTCCTGACTTTC | CASSLFAGANVLTF
TRBJ1-2 | TRBD1 | . | TRBV29-1 | TGCAGCGTTGGGCTTGGGACAGAGATAGGCTACACCTTC | CSVGLGTEIGYTF
TRBJ1-2 | . | . | TRBV14 | TGTGCCAGCAGCCCCGACAGTAACTATGGCTACACCTTC | CASSPDSNYGYTF
TRBJ2-3 | . | . | TRBV1 | TGCGCCAGCAGCCAAGACGGGAGGGCCGCAGATACGCAGTATTTT | CASSQDGRAADTQYF
TRBJ1-2 | . | . | TRBV9 | TGTGCCAGCAGCGCCTCACAAGGCCTGACAGGTTATGGCTACACCTTC | CASSASQGLTGYGYTF
TRBJ2-3 | . | . | TRBV9 | TGTGCCAGCAGCCCTCGCAGGGACCCCACAGATACGCAGTATTTT | CASSPRRDPTDTQYF
TRBJ1-2 | . | few | TRBV15 | TGTGCCACCAGCAGAGATACCCTCGGGACCCCCGGGGTTGGCTACACCTTC | CATSRDTLGTPGVGYTF
TRBJ1-2 | . | . | TRBV23-1 | TGCGCCAGCAGCCAAGCCCCAGGCACAAACTATGGCTACACCTTC | CASSQAPGTNYGYTF
TRBJ2-7 | . | . | TRBV25-1 | TGTGCCAGCAGTGAACAGGGCTACGAGCAGTACTTC | CASSEQGYEQYF
TRBJ2-1 | TRBD1 | few | TRBV30 | TGTGCCTGGAGTGTACTTTCTGGGACAGGGTCGGACGAGCAGTTCTTC | CAWSVLSGTGSDEQFF
TRBJ2-3 | TRBD2 | . | TRBV6-8 | TGTGCCAGCAGTCCTCAGAAGACTAGCAAGAGGGCAGATACGCAGTATTTT | CASSPQKTSKRADTQYF
TRBJ1-2 | . | . | TRBV30 | TGTGCCTGGAGTGTACTCAGGCGCGATGGCTACACCTTC | CAWSVLRRDGYTF
TRBJ2-7 | . | . | TRBV19 | TGTGCCAGTAGTATTCCCGGTGAAGGGGAAGCTCGCGAGCAGTACTTC | CASSIPGEGEAREQYF
TRBJ1-1 | TRBD1 | few | TRBV6-8 | TGTGCCAGCAGTACGGGACAGATGAACACTGAAGCTTTCTTT | CASSTGQMNTEAFF
TRBJ1-5 | TRBD1 | . | TRBV6-8 | TGTGCCAGCAGACGACAGGGTAGCAATCAGCCCCAGCATTTT | CASRRQGSNQPQHF
TRBJ1-1 | . | few | TRBV18 | TGTGCCAGCTCACCACTGGGGAGCACTGAAGCTTTCTTT | CASSPLGSTEAFF
TRBJ2-3 | TRBD2 | large | TRBV11-3 | TGTGCCAGCAGCTTTAGCGGGAGGGCCGGGGATACGCAGTATTTT | CASSFSGRAGDTQYF
TRBJ2-5 | . | . | TRBV12-5 | TGTGCTAGTGGTTTGGCCACTAGCACCTACGGGGGAGAGACCCAGTACTTC | CASGLATSTYGGETQYF
TRBJ2-1 | . | . | TRBV15 | TGTGCCACCAGCGGACAAACTCCAGGGTCCTACAATGAGCAGTTCTTC | CATSGQTPGSYNEQFF
TRBJ1-5 | . | . | TRBV7-1 | TGTGCCAGCAGCTTAGGGGGACACCCCAATCAGCCCCAGCATTTT | CASSLGGHPNQPQHF
TRBJ2-2 | TRBD2 | . | TRBV11-3 | TGTGCCAGCAGCTTAGTAGCGGGAGCGAGCACCGGGGAGCTGTTTTTT | CASSLVAGASTGELFF
TRBJ2-6 | TRBD1 | . | TRBV7-1 | TGTGCCAGCAGCTTAATTAAGGGAACAGGGGTCTCTGGGGCCAACGTCCTGACTTTC | CASSLIKGTGVSGANVLTF
TRBJ1-2 | TRBD1 | once | TRBV5-1 | TGCGCCAGCAGCACGGACAGGGACCAAAATAACTATGGCTACACCTTC | CASSTDRDQNNYGYTF
TRBJ1-5 | TRBD1 | . | TRBV28 | TGTGCCAGCAGTTTACAAGGACAGGGCGTGGGTCAGCCCCAGCATTTT | CASSLQGQGVGQPQHF
TRBJ2-7 | TRBD2 | . | TRBV28 | TGTGCCAGCAGCCCGACAACTAGCGGGAGGTACGAGCAGTACTTC | CASSPTTSGRYEQYF
TRBJ2-1 | . | medium-sized | TRBV11-3 | TGTGCCAGCAGCTTGAGAGCTAGCGCATACAATGAGCAGTTCTTC | CASSLRASAYNEQFF
TRBJ1-5 | . | medium-sized | TRBV28 | TGTGCCAGCAGTTTAGGTCAGGGTAGCAATCAGCCCCAGCATTTT | CASSLGQGSNQPQHF
TRBJ1-5 | TRBD1 | . | TRBV6-1 | TGTGCCAGCAGTGAAGTCCCAGGGGGAAGCAATCAGCCCCAGCATTTT | CASSEVPGGSNQPQHF
TRBJ2-3 | TRBD2 | . | TRBV19 | TGTGCCAGCAAAGTTCGACTAGCGGGGAGTACAGATACGCAGTATTTT | CASKVRLAGSTDTQYF
TRBJ2-5 | TRBD1 | few | TRBV6-8 | TGTGCCAGCAGTTCCGGGACAGGTCAAGAGACCCAGTACTTC | CASSSGTGQETQYF
TRBJ2-7 | . | few | TRBV6-8 | TGTGCCAGCAGTTACTTTCCGGCACAGGGTTACGAGCAGTACTTC | CASSYFPAQGYEQYF
TRBJ2-7 | TRBD1 | . | TRBV7-6 | TGTGCCAGCAGCTTCGGGGCTTCAGGGGGCTGGACCTACGAGCAGTACTTC | CASSFGASGGWTYEQYF
TRBJ2-7 | . | . | TRBV30 | TGTGCCTGGAGTGAAGGAGGGCGCAGGGCCTACGAGCAGTACTTC | CAWSEGGRRAYEQYF
TRBJ2-1 | . | few | TRBV12-5 | TGTGCTAGTGGTTTGGTACTCACCACCTACAATGAGCAGTTCTTC | CASGLVLTTYNEQFF
TRBJ1-1 | . | few | TRBV9 | TGTGCCAGCCGACGCGTAGGGGCCATTGAAGCTTTCTTT | CASRRVGAIEAFF
TRBJ2-1 | TRBD2 | . | TRBV6-8 | TGTGCCAGCAGTCGAATAGCGGGAGGGCTGGGAGAGCAGTTCTTC | CASSRIAGGLGEQFF
TRBJ2-2 | . | few | TRBV2 | TGTGCCAGCAGCTCCTGGGCTATCACCGGGGAGCTGTTTTTT | CASSSWAITGELFF
TRBJ2-1 | TRBD2 | few | TRBV14 | TGTGCCAGCAGCCTAGGACTAGCGGGAGGGGATGAGCAGTTCTTC | CASSLGLAGGDEQFF
TRBJ2-1 | . | few | TRBV28 | TGTGCCAGCAGCAGCGGTGGGACTCCTATGGTTGAGCAGTTCTTC | CASSSGGTPMVEQFF
TRBJ2-3 | . | . | TRBV11-3 | TGTGCCAGCAGCTTCGGCAGTAGCACAGATACGCAGTATTTT | CASSFGSSTDTQYF
TRBJ2-7 | . | . | TRBV11-3 | TGTGCCAGCAGCTTAGGCGGACGCCTCCCCTACGAGCAGTACTTC | CASSLGGRLPYEQYF
TRBJ2-7 | . | few | TRBV19 | TGTGCCACCTCCGGAGCAGGCGGCTACGAGCAGTACTTC | CATSGAGGYEQYF
TRBJ1-4 | TRBD1 | few | TRBV4-1 | TGCGCCAGCTGGGACGGGACAGGGAATGAAAAACTGTTTTTT | CASWDGTGNEKLFF
TRBJ1-1 | TRBD1 | . | TRBV11-3 | TGTGCCAGCAGCTTAGACAGGGGGTCGGCTGAAGCTTTCTTT | CASSLDRGSAEAFF